One sample yielded the 10 T cell receptor beta chains listed below, sequenced in a study of T cell responses to AZD1222 COVID-19 vaccine. Assay used: immunoSEQ multiplex PCR; TCRdb lists only in-frame clones, some missing. Of fewer than 100,000 clones in the sample, approximately 87% were seen once. The material sequenced was peripheral blood, taken 28 days after the second AZD1222 dose. The receptor set was obtained from an adult who received the AZD1222 COVID-19 vaccine.

The chain joins TRBV2 to TRBJ1-5; D is unresolved. The V end lost 2 bases, the J end lost 3 bases, and 2 bases lay between the germline ends. CDR3 length: 12 residues. The germline V gene encodes CDR1 SNHLY and CDR2 FYNNEI. The CDR3 coding sequence is TGTGCCAGCAGTGAAAACAATCAGCCCCAGCATTTT. Amino acids: CASSENNQPQHF.

The rearrangement joins TRBV28 to TRBJ1-2; maybe TRBD1 (6 bases). The CDR3 totals 14 residues. V was shortened by 5 bases and J by 1 base, with 11 bases between the two germline ends. The germline V gene encodes CDR1 MDHEN and CDR2 SYDVKM. CDR3: CASSPGGLNYGYTF. The DNA for the CDR3 is TGTGCCAGCAGTCCCGGGGGGCTTAACTATGGCTACACCTTC.

The chain combines TRBV24-1 with TRBJ1-1; D is possibly TRBD1 (5 bases). Looked up from germline, CDR1 is KGHDR and CDR2 is SFDVKD. With 9 bases removed from V and 1 base from J, the gap between germline ends came to 14 bases. The CDR3 extends over 14 amino acids. The CDR3 here is CATPGFPRNTEAFF. As DNA, the CDR3 is TGTGCCACCCCAGGGTTCCCTAGGAACACTGAAGCTTTCTTT.

DNA of the CDR3: TGTGCCAGCAGTCCCCTATTCGACAGGGTTGAAGCTTTCTTT. Translated: CASSPLFDRVEAFF. This rearrangement joins TRBV27 to TRBJ1-1; 7 nucleotides agree with TRBD1. The germline V gene has CDR1 MNHEY and CDR2 SMNVEV (reference sequence). The CDR3 consists of 14 residues. J lost 7 bases, V lost 5 bases, and 10 bases had no gene match.

V and J are TRBV5-1 and TRBJ2-5, with D possibly TRBD1 on 6 matching bases. The CDR3 contains 16 residues. CDR1 is SGHRS, CDR2 YFSETQ, per germline. The ends were cut back, 2 bases at V and 4 bases at J, with 18 bases in the middle. CDR3 sequence: CASSFPQYRERETQYF. In nucleotides, the CDR3 is TGCGCCAGCAGCTTTCCGCAGTACAGGGAACGAGAGACCCAGTACTTC.

The chain links TRBV24-1 to TRBJ2-2, with unresolved D. The CDR3 has 14 amino acids. Trimming removed 9 bases from V and 4 bases from J, with 14 bases in between. Germline CDR1 and CDR2: KGHDR and SFDVKD. The CDR3 DNA sequence: TGTGCCACCGAGCCGTCAGAGTTCACCGGGGAGCTGTTTTTT. This gives the protein CATEPSEFTGELFF.

This sequence joins TRBV15 and TRBJ1-1, with TRBD1 matching 7 bases. From germline, CDR1 is LNHNV and CDR2 YYDKDF (reference sequence). CDR3 size: 18 residues. The ends lost 5 bases at V and 2 bases at J; junction bases unmatched: 17. CDR3 region: CATSLDPTKDRSNTEAFF. The CDR3 bases are TGTGCCACCAGCTTAGACCCGACGAAGGACAGGAGTAACACTGAAGCTTTCTTT. Combining the CDR3 with reference TRBV15 and TRBJ1-1 gives the whole variable domain DAMVIQNPRYQVTQFGKPVTLSCSQTLNHNVMYWYQQKSSQAPKLLFHYYDKDFNNEADTPDNFQSRRPNTSFCFLDIRSPGLGDTAMYLCATSLDPTKDRSNTEAFFGQGTRLTVV.

This clone was counted a few times. DNA of the CDR3: TGTGCCAGCTCACCTCAGACACAGGAGAACTATGGCTACACCTTC. Translation gives CASSPQTQENYGYTF. The chain combines TRBV18 with TRBJ1-2; TRBD1 might be the D (5 bases). The CDR3 loop spans 15 amino acids. Trimming took 3 bases from V and 2 from J, leaving 13 bases between them. CDR1 is KGHSH, CDR2 LQKENI, per germline.

The rearrangement uses TRBV28 and TRBJ2-7, with 7 bases identical to TRBD2. V dropped 5 bases and J dropped 0; count of bases not matched to a gene: 7. The CDR3 totals 15 residues. Germline CDR1 is MDHEN and CDR2 is SYDVKM. Here the CDR3 DNA reads TGTGCCAGCAGTCTCCTTAGCGGGTTCTCCTACGAGCAGTACTTC. Amino acid sequence: CASSLLSGFSYEQYF.

The genes are TRBV6-5 and TRBJ2-4; D is perhaps TRBD1 (6 bases). The V and J ends lost 6 bases and 4 bases respectively, with 13 bases between them. Germline values: CDR1 MNHEY, CDR2 SVGAGI. This CDR3 region has 14 residues. The CDR3 DNA reads as TGTGCCAGCAGCCGGGCTGACAGGAAAAACATTCAGTACTTC. It codes for CASSRADRKNIQYF.